This passage covers 30 T cell receptor beta chains from one sample sequenced in a study of Ad26.COV2.S vaccination and SARS-CoV-2 variants. Using immunoSEQ multiplex PCR, the repertoire was profiled, and TCRdb retains in-frame clones only, with some absent. The table lists fewer than 50,000 clones, approximately 80% of them singletons. This specimen consisted of peripheral blood, obtained after recovery from COVID-19. The source of these receptors is a human donor who had recovered from COVID-19.

This clone was seen a single time. The CDR3 reads CASSLLSGNTIYF. The CDR3 bases are TGTGCCAGCAGTCTCCTTTCTGGAAACACCATATATTTT. The chain joins TRBV12-3 or TRBV12-4 to TRBJ1-3, with unresolved D. V lost 5 bases and J lost 1, with 6 bases in between. The CDR3 covers 13 residues.

This clone was counted ten times or more. The chain has TRBV5-1 and TRBJ1-4; the D is unclear. V lost 0 bases and J 4 bases, leaving 4 bases between the germline ends. The CDR3 runs 13 residues. CDR1 is SGHRS, CDR2 YFSETQ, per germline. The CDR3 coding sequence is TGCGCCAGCAGCTTGGGGGATAATGAAAAACTGTTTTTT. Translated, it gives CASSLGDNEKLFF.

The V gene is TRBV7-8, the J gene TRBJ1-6; D is uncertain. Germline lookup yields CDR1 SGHVS and CDR2 FQNEAQ. This CDR3 is built from 13 residues. Trimming removed 10 bases at V and 10 bases at J, with 17 bases between. The CDR3 is CATKEGVFSPLHF. The CDR3 DNA follows: TGTGCCACCAAAGAGGGAGTATTCTCACCCCTCCACTTT.

This chain joins TRBV9 and TRBJ1-1, with D possibly matching TRBD1 (5 bases). Germline V gene data show CDR1 as SGDLS and CDR2 as YYNGEE. Trimming removed 3 bases at V and 6 bases at J, with 15 bases between. This CDR3 contains 14 residues. CDR3 loop: CASSGAGRRAEAFF. CDR3 DNA sequence: TGTGCCAGCAGCGGAGCGGGACGCCGCGCTGAAGCTTTCTTT.

The CDR3 DNA is TGTGCCTGGAGTCCCGCCCTTAACTATGGCTACACCTTC. Amino acid sequence: CAWSPALNYGYTF. The V and J genes are TRBV30 and TRBJ1-2, with unresolved D. The CDR3 length is 13 residues. V gave up 2 bases and J gave up 1 base, with 8 bases separating them. The V gene's germline CDR1 is GTSNPN and CDR2 SVGIG (reference sequence).

The rearrangement links TRBV5-1 to TRBJ2-7; D is possibly TRBD1 (5 bases). V shed 0 bases and J shed 2 bases, with 9 bases lying between them. CDR1 SGHRS and CDR2 YFSETQ come from the germline V gene. The CDR3 length is 14 residues. The CDR3, as DNA: TGCGCCAGCAGCTTGGAAGGGGAAGCCTACGAGCAGTACTTC. The encoded protein is CASSLEGEAYEQYF.

The chain is built from TRBV20-1 and TRBJ1-5; D not certain. The germline V gene has CDR1 DFQATT and CDR2 SNEGSKA (reference sequence). The CDR3 is 13 residues long. Trimming cost V 3 bases and J 1 base, with 7 bases left between them. CDR3 in DNA: TGCAGTGCTAGTAAAGCCAGCAATCAGCCCCAGCATTTT. This encodes CSASKASNQPQHF.

The chain joins TRBV2 to TRBJ2-1; 8 bases fit TRBD2. The CDR3 is made up of 13 amino acids. V dropped 11 bases and J dropped 1; count of bases not matched to a gene: 4. The germline V gene encodes CDR1 SNHLY and CDR2 FYNNEI. The CDR3 DNA follows: TGTGCCGCCGGGGGGGGTTCCTACAATGAGCAGTTCTTC. Its translation: CAAGGGSYNEQFF.

The V call is TRBV11-2, the J call TRBJ1-6; D might be TRBD1 (5 bases). V lost 0 bases and J lost 9, with 18 bases in between. The length of the CDR3 is 17 residues. Germline V gene sequence: CDR1 SGHAT, CDR2 FQNNGV. The CDR3 DNA follows: TGTGCCAGCAGCTTAGAGCGGCAGGGAATAATGATTTCACCCCTCCACTTT. Translating gives CASSLERQGIMISPLHF.

The rearrangement joins TRBV27 to TRBJ2-5; 9 nucleotides agree with TRBD2. This CDR3 region has 16 residues. The germline V gene has CDR1 MNHEY and CDR2 SMNVEV (reference sequence). V shed 2 bases and J 1 base; nucleotides not matched to a gene: 5. CDR3 bases: TGTGCCAGCAGTTTACTTGGCGGGAGGGCCCAAGAGACCCAGTACTTC. Its translation is CASSLLGGRAQETQYF.

The V gene is TRBV9, the J gene TRBJ2-4; 7 bases fit TRBD1. J lost 1 base, V lost 0 bases, and 1 base had no gene match. CDR3 size: 15 residues. In germline, CDR1 is SGDLS, CDR2 YYNGEE. CDR3 region: CASSVEGAAKNIQYF. CDR3 DNA sequence: TGTGCCAGCAGCGTAGAGGGGGCGGCCAAAAACATTCAGTACTTC.

This clone occurred once. This chain links TRBV7-2 with TRBJ2-5, with 9 bases that match TRBD2. From germline, CDR1 is SGHTA and CDR2 FQGNSA. The CDR3 contains 18 residues. V was clipped by 3 bases and J by 1 base; unmatched bases: 12. The CDR3 DNA reads as TGTGCCAGCAGCTTCGTTCTAGCGGGGAGCCGTCTCCAAGAGACCCAGTACTTC. Residues: CASSFVLAGSRLQETQYF.

The chain is built from TRBV6-5 and TRBJ2-7; 7 bases fit TRBD2. After removal of 5 bases from V and 3 bases from J, the junction contained 10 bases not matched to a gene. Germline V gene data show CDR1 as MNHEY and CDR2 as SVGAGI. The CDR3 runs 15 residues. CDR3 in amino acids: CASSPPGGSSYEQYF. DNA of the CDR3: TGTGCCAGCAGTCCCCCGGGGGGTTCCAGCTACGAGCAGTACTTC.

The chain employs TRBV12-3 or TRBV12-4 and TRBJ1-1; D not certain. V lost 7 bases and J 0 bases, leaving 9 bases between the germline ends. The CDR3 has 13 residues. CDR3 loop: CASTSEMNTEAFF. The CDR3 DNA reads TGTGCCAGCACCTCGGAGATGAACACTGAAGCTTTCTTT.

The V gene is TRBV3-1 (or the pseudogene TRBV3-2), the J gene TRBJ1-2; D not resolved. V lost 3 bases to trimming and J lost 1 base, with 6 bases between them. From germline, CDR1 is LGHDT and CDR2 YNNKEL (reference sequence). The CDR3 is 13 amino acids. The CDR3 region has the DNA TGTGCCAGCAGCCAGACAAGTAACTATGGCTACACCTTC. It specifies CASSQTSNYGYTF.

This clone has more than one count but fewer than ten. The CDR3 here is CASSLGHFSGANVLTF. The CDR3 DNA sequence: TGTGCCAGCAGCTTGGGACATTTCTCTGGGGCCAACGTCCTGACTTTC. The chain carries TRBV7-3 and TRBJ2-6; TRBD1 might be the D (6 bases). The CDR3 sequence is 16 residues long. The germline V and J ends were trimmed by 3 bases and 0 bases, with 9 bases remaining between them. Germline V gives CDR1 SGHTA, CDR2 FQGTGA. Full variable domain (missing parts from reference TRBV7-3 and TRBJ2-6): GAGVSQTPSNKVTEKGKYVELRCDPISGHTALYWYRQSLGQGPEFLIYFQGTGAADDSGLPNDRFFAVRPEGSVSTLKIQRTERGDSAVYLCASSLGHFSGANVLTFGAGSRLTVL.

This chain connects TRBV9 to TRBJ2-1; 8 nucleotides agree with TRBD2. V lost 3 bases to trimming and J lost 2 bases; unmatched junction nucleotides: 7. The CDR3 is made up of 16 amino acids. Germline assignment: CDR1 SGDLS and CDR2 YYNGEE. CDR3 DNA: TGTGCCAGCAGCGGCGGCGGGGGACTAGCCTACAATGAGCAGTTCTTC. It codes for CASSGGGGLAYNEQFF.

The chain uses TRBV5-1 and TRBJ1-1; D possibly corresponds to TRBD1 (6 bases). Deletions cut 4 bases from V and 7 bases from J, with 17 bases between. This CDR3 is 14 amino acids long. Germline loops: CDR1 SGHRS, CDR2 YFSETQ. CDR3 protein: CASSANPGHREAFF. In DNA, the CDR3 is TGCGCCAGCAGCGCCAACCCGGGACACCGTGAAGCTTTCTTT.

This clone appeared a single time. This chain links TRBV11-2 with TRBJ2-5; D uncertain. The length of the CDR3 is 15 residues. V lost 1 base and J lost 1, with 10 bases in between. Per the germline V gene, CDR1 is SGHAT and CDR2 is FQNNGV. The CDR3 DNA is TGTGCCAGCAGCTTAGGTCGGTACTCCCAAGAGACCCAGTACTTC. Encoded protein: CASSLGRYSQETQYF.

The chain joins TRBV27 to TRBJ2-4; 8 bases fit TRBD1. This CDR3 spans 17 amino acids. Trimming took 4 bases from V and 5 from J; bases not matched to a gene: 13. Germline V gene lookup returns CDR1 MNHEY and CDR2 SMNVEV (reference sequence). The CDR3 DNA reads as TGTGCCAGCAGTTCACGGACAGGGTTAAGGTCAGAAAACATTCAGTACTTC. Amino acids: CASSSRTGLRSENIQYF.

This clone was seen once. V is TRBV9 and J is TRBJ2-2, with a possible D match to TRBD1 (6 bases). The germline gives CDR1 SGDLS, CDR2 YYNGEE. Trimming left V 3 bases short and J 3 bases short, with 15 bases between. The CDR3 loop spans 16 amino acids. The CDR3 sequence: CASSARGRGDTGELFF. The CDR3 nucleotides are TGTGCCAGCAGCGCGAGGGGGAGAGGAGACACCGGGGAGCTGTTTTTT.

The chain recombines TRBV7-9 with TRBJ2-3; TRBD2 matches 10 bases. The V gene end was trimmed by 5 bases and the J gene end by 0 bases; junction bases not matched to a gene: 5. Germline V lookup: CDR1 SEHNR, CDR2 FQNEAQ (reference sequence). The CDR3 contains 16 residues. CDR3 nucleotide sequence: TGTGCCAGCAGCCCAAGGACTAGCGGTAGCACAGATACGCAGTATTTT. Translated, it gives CASSPRTSGSTDTQYF.

This clone was observed a handful of times. V gene TRBV11-2 combines with J gene TRBJ1-2; 8 bases are a match to TRBD1. V lost 5 bases and J lost 3; bases outside the gene matches: 2. CDR1 and CDR2 from the germline V gene are SGHAT and FQNNGV. CDR3 length: 13 residues. The CDR3 DNA is TGTGCCAGCAGCCCGACAGGGGACTATGGCTACACCTTC. Translating gives CASSPTGDYGYTF.

The chain has TRBV2 and TRBJ2-4, with TRBD1 identical over 7 bases. Trimming cost V 3 bases and J 9 bases; bases outside gene matches: 2. This CDR3 region has 12 residues. The germline CDR1 and CDR2 sequences are SNHLY and FYNNEI. For the CDR3, the DNA is TGTGCCAGCAGTGATCCAGGGGGCATTCAGTACTTC. Protein sequence: CASSDPGGIQYF.

J is TRBJ1-5 and V is TRBV7-2, with a possible D match to TRBD1 (6 bases). The CDR3 consists of 14 residues. The V gene's germline CDR1 is SGHTA and CDR2 FQGNSA. V was trimmed by 4 bases and J by 1 base, leaving 8 bases between them. CDR3 loop: CASSSGTSNQPQHF. Here the CDR3 DNA reads TGTGCCAGCAGCTCCGGGACAAGCAATCAGCCCCAGCATTTT.

The chain joins TRBV7-2 to TRBJ2-3; D gene uncertain. Trimming took off 2 bases at V and 4 bases at J, with 7 bases between the two ends. The germline gives CDR1 SGHTA, CDR2 FQGNSA. This CDR3 is 13 amino acids long. Here the CDR3 DNA reads TGTGCCAGCAGCTTAAGGCGTTCAGATACGCAGTATTTT. Protein: CASSLRRSDTQYF.

This chain connects TRBV24-1 to TRBJ1-1; 8 positions match TRBD1. Germline V gene lookup returns CDR1 KGHDR and CDR2 SFDVKD. With V trimmed by 3 bases and J by 6 bases, 5 bases remained unmatched. CDR3 length: 14 residues. The CDR3 DNA follows: TGTGCCACCAGTGATCCTCAGGGGGCGTCTGAAGCTTTCTTT. Amino acid sequence: CATSDPQGASEAFF.

The J gene is TRBJ1-2, the V gene TRBV2, with TRBD1 matching 8 bases. J gave up 5 bases and V 2 bases, and 7 bases lay outside the gene matches. This CDR3 has 15 residues. Germline V gives CDR1 SNHLY, CDR2 FYNNEI. This CDR3 reads CASSETGTGDYGYTF. The CDR3 DNA reads TGTGCCAGCAGTGAAACCGGGACAGGAGATTATGGCTACACCTTC.

J is TRBJ2-5 and V is TRBV2; 7 bases align to TRBD1. Germline lookup yields CDR1 SNHLY and CDR2 FYNNEI. V lost 6 bases and J lost 1; bases outside the gene matches: 8. CDR3 length: 15 residues. The CDR3: CASSGRGQLQETQYF. The CDR3 bases are TGTGCCAGCAGCGGACGGGGACAGCTCCAAGAGACCCAGTACTTC.

This rearrangement joins TRBV19 to TRBJ1-6, with TRBD1 matching 10 bases. This CDR3 region has 15 residues. Germline CDR1 and CDR2: LNHDA and SQIVND (reference sequence). V was clipped by 8 bases and J by 8 bases; unmatched bases: 9. CDR3 coding DNA: TGTGCCAGTTCCCCGACAGGGGGCTTTGATTCACCCCTCCACTTT. It codes for CASSPTGGFDSPLHF.